The next 27 T cell receptor beta chains were all read from a single sample in a study of graft-versus-host responses after intestinal transplantation. Their specific antigens are unknown. TCRdb keeps only in-frame clones here, not all; method: immunoSEQ multiplex PCR. The data hold under 85,000 clones, with approximately 94% observed a single time. Sequencing was performed on unstimulated CD8+ T cells sorted from spleen or lymph node cells, taken before intestinal transplant. Source of these receptors: a human donor who received an intestinal transplant.

V gene TRBV14 combines with J gene TRBJ2-1; D is unclear. V was trimmed by 0 bases and J by 9 bases, leaving 9 bases between them. The CDR3 is made up of 13 amino acids. Germline-derived CDR1 and CDR2 are SGHDN and FVKESK. The CDR3 DNA is TGTGCCAGCAGCCAAGAAATGCGGACTGAGCAGTTCTTC. This translates into CASSQEMRTEQFF.

The sample holds one count of this clone. This chain uses TRBV30 with TRBJ2-7; 8 bases align to TRBD2. Germline assignment: CDR1 GTSNPN and CDR2 SVGIG (reference sequence). The CDR3 totals 15 residues. Germline trimming cut 0 bases from V and 1 base from J; bases unmatched to any gene: 5. Here the CDR3 reads CAWSVAGEGSYEQYF. The CDR3 region has the DNA TGTGCCTGGAGTGTAGCGGGAGAGGGGTCCTACGAGCAGTACTTC.

This clone has a single count. The chain is built from TRBV7-9 and TRBJ1-1; D is unresolved. Trimming cost V 5 bases and J 1 base, with 11 bases left between them. The length of the CDR3 is 14 residues. CDR1 is SEHNR and CDR2 is FQNEAQ in the germline V gene (reference sequence). Here the CDR3 DNA reads TGTGCCAGCAGCCGACGGACGGGGAACACTGAAGCTTTCTTT. Translating gives CASSRRTGNTEAFF.

The CDR3 DNA is TGTGCCAGCAGTGAAGGACTCACTGAAGCTTTCTTT. Its translation: CASSEGLTEAFF. V usage is TRBV6-1 and J usage is TRBJ1-1; D is undetermined. The CDR3 covers 12 residues. V lost 1 base and J 4 bases, leaving 4 bases between the germline ends. Germline values: CDR1 MNHNS, CDR2 SASEGT.

V is TRBV4-1 and J is TRBJ2-7, with 7 positions matching TRBD2. Trimming took 0 bases from V and 4 from J; bases not matched to a gene: 6. The CDR3 has 15 residues. Germline loops: CDR1 MGHRA, CDR2 YSYEKL. Written as DNA, the CDR3 is TGCGCCAGCAGCCAAGACGAAGGAGCGGGATACGAGCAGTACTTC. Its protein is CASSQDEGAGYEQYF.

The V gene is TRBV4-1, the J gene TRBJ2-1, with 7 bases fitting TRBD2. CDR3 length equals 17 residues. CDR1 and CDR2 from the germline V gene are MGHRA and YSYEKL. V shed 0 bases, J shed 7 bases, and the junction held 12 bases outside the gene matches. CDR3 bases: TGCGCCAGCAGCCAAGAGATACGGGGGAGGGCCTCTAATGAGCAGTTCTTC. Amino acid sequence: CASSQEIRGRASNEQFF.

This clone was seen a few times. This rearrangement joins TRBV2 to TRBJ1-3; D may be TRBD1 (6 bases). CDR3 length: 15 residues. V was cut by 10 bases and J by 4 bases, with 20 bases left in between. CDR1 and CDR2 from the germline V gene are SNHLY and FYNNEI. In DNA form, the CDR3 reads TGTGCCACCCCGACGGGGGGACAACGGGGAAACACCATATATTTT. It is translated as CATPTGGQRGNTIYF.

This chain joins TRBV5-1 and TRBJ1-5, with D perhaps matching TRBD1 (6 bases). There are 16 residues in the CDR3. V was shortened by 0 bases and J by 4 bases, with 14 bases between the two germline ends. CDR1 SGHRS and CDR2 YFSETQ come from the germline V gene. Written as DNA, the CDR3 is TGCGCCAGCAGCTTGGGGGTTGGGGGCCCTAATCAGCCCCAGCATTTT. This encodes CASSLGVGGPNQPQHF.

This chain uses TRBV6-5 with TRBJ1-1; maybe TRBD1 (6 bases). The CDR3 length is 12 residues. Trimming left V 2 bases short and J 6 bases short, with 7 bases between. Germline V lookup: CDR1 MNHEY, CDR2 SVGAGI. CDR3 amino acids: CASSYEGAEAFF. The CDR3 nucleotides are TGTGCCAGCAGTTACGAGGGGGCTGAAGCTTTCTTT.

This rearrangement joins TRBV11-2 to TRBJ2-1; TRBD2 aligns across 7 bases. The CDR3 has 17 amino acids. CDR1 SGHAT and CDR2 FQNNGV come from the germline V gene. Germline trimming cut 3 bases from V and 0 bases from J; bases unmatched to any gene: 8. CDR3 region: CASSLVLAVISYNEQFF. The CDR3 coding sequence is TGTGCCAGCAGCTTGGTTCTAGCGGTTATCTCCTACAATGAGCAGTTCTTC.

This chain connects TRBV9 to TRBJ2-7; TRBD1 or TRBD2 may be the D gene (5 bases each). V lost 6 bases and J 4 bases, leaving 17 bases between the germline ends. Germline values: CDR1 SGDLS, CDR2 YYNGEE. CDR3 size: 14 residues. For the CDR3, the DNA is TGTGCCAGCACCCGCTACGGGGACGGATACGAGCAGTACTTC. This translates into CASTRYGDGYEQYF.

The gene calls are TRBV20-1 and TRBJ2-7, with 7 bases that match TRBD2. Germline-derived CDR1 and CDR2 are DFQATT and SNEGSKA (reference sequence). After removal of 6 bases from V and 2 bases from J, the junction contained 1 base not matched to a gene. The CDR3 covers 11 residues. The CDR3: CSAGTTYEQYF. CDR3 DNA sequence: TGCAGTGCGGGGACTACCTACGAGCAGTACTTC.

The chain's CDR3 is CASSLMAGPYGYTF. Here the CDR3 DNA reads TGTGCCAGCAGTTTAATGGCAGGTCCCTATGGCTACACCTTC. The rearrangement joins TRBV27 to TRBJ1-2; D gene unclear. The V gene's germline CDR1 is MNHEY and CDR2 SMNVEV (reference sequence). CDR3 length: 14 amino acids. Trimming took 2 bases from V and 4 from J, leaving 11 bases between them.

The chain employs TRBV9 and TRBJ1-2, with 9 bases identical to TRBD1. Germline V CDR1 and CDR2: SGDLS, YYNGEE. The CDR3 is made up of 14 amino acids. V was clipped by 4 bases and J by 8 bases; unmatched bases: 9. The CDR3 region is CASSPGGTGKGYTF. In DNA, the CDR3 is TGTGCCAGCAGCCCCGGGGGGACAGGGAAAGGCTACACCTTC.

CDR3 loop: CASSPPGREGVYEQYF. Written as DNA, the CDR3 is TGTGCCAGCAGCCCACCGGGCAGGGAGGGGGTCTACGAGCAGTACTTC. This chain connects TRBV7-9 to TRBJ2-7, with a weak D call TRBD2 (7 bases). In germline, CDR1 is SEHNR, CDR2 FQNEAQ (reference sequence). The CDR3 is 16 residues long. Trimming took off 5 bases at V and 3 bases at J, with 20 bases between the two ends.

DNA for the CDR3: TGTGCCAGCAGCCCGAAGTTAGCGGGCCAAGAGACCCAGTACTTC. Translating gives CASSPKLAGQETQYF. The chain combines TRBV7-9 with TRBJ2-5, with 7 positions matching TRBD2. Germline V gene lookup returns CDR1 SEHNR and CDR2 FQNEAQ (reference sequence). With 5 bases clipped from V and 1 base from J, the junction kept 7 bases outside the gene matches. The CDR3 is 15 amino acids.

V gene TRBV4-1 combines with J gene TRBJ2-3; 10 nucleotides agree with TRBD2. The ends lost 10 bases at V and 2 bases at J; junction bases unmatched: 6. Germline assignment: CDR1 MGHRA and CDR2 YSYEKL. The length of the CDR3 is 14 residues. The CDR3, as DNA: TGCGCCACCACACTAGCGGGAAACACAGATACGCAGTATTTT. Protein product: CATTLAGNTDTQYF.

The chain is built from TRBV15 and TRBJ2-5; D may be TRBD1 or TRBD2 (5 bases each). The CDR3 runs to 13 residues. Germline CDR1 reads LNHNV; CDR2 reads YYDKDF (reference sequence). The V end lost 5 bases, the J end lost 5 bases, and 12 bases lay between the germline ends. CDR3: CATSPRGLETQYF. CDR3 nucleotides: TGTGCCACCAGCCCGAGGGGTTTGGAGACCCAGTACTTC.

Details on this clone: Other nucleotide sequences in the sample specify the same CDR3. The chain uses TRBV18 and TRBJ1-5; perhaps TRBD1 as D (5 bases). V dropped 0 bases and J dropped 3 bases, with 9 bases sitting between them. CDR1 is KGHSH and CDR2 is LQKENI in the germline V gene. The CDR3 totals 15 residues. The CDR3, as DNA: TGTGCCAGCTCACCACCCGACAGATTCAATCAGCCCCAGCATTTT. The encoded protein is CASSPPDRFNQPQHF.

The chain links TRBV19 to TRBJ2-7, with 7 nucleotides matching TRBD2. Germline trimming cut 5 bases from V and 0 bases from J; bases unmatched to any gene: 13. Germline V gives CDR1 LNHDA, CDR2 SQIVND (reference sequence). This CDR3 is built from 17 residues. The CDR3 DNA reads as TGTGCCAGTAGTGTAATCACTAGCGCACTGAGCTCCTACGAGCAGTACTTC. It specifies CASSVITSALSSYEQYF.

The rearrangement uses TRBV5-4 and TRBJ1-2; 8 bases agree with TRBD1. V gave up 0 bases and J gave up 0 bases; unmatched junction bases: 10. CDR1 and CDR2 from the germline V gene are SGHNT and YYREEE (reference sequence). The CDR3 totals 18 residues. CDR3 sequence reads: CASSLDARGRLANYGYTF. DNA of the CDR3: TGTGCCAGCAGCTTGGACGCCAGGGGGCGCTTGGCTAACTATGGCTACACCTTC.

This clone turned up a few times. At one end, the junction sequence differs from germline, possibly due to a read error. The chain recombines TRBV27 with TRBJ2-7; perhaps D is TRBD1 or TRBD2 (5 bases each). CDR1 is MNHEY, CDR2 SMNVEV, per germline (reference sequence). This CDR3 has 15 residues. DNA of the CDR3: TGTGCCGGCAGTTTATCGGGGCAGGGAAGGTACGAGCAGTACTTC. Encoded protein: CAGSLSGQGRYEQYF.

The chain couples TRBV5-6 to TRBJ2-2, with D perhaps TRBD1 (8 bases). The V end lost 1 base, the J end lost 4 bases, and 14 bases lay between the germline ends. The CDR3 consists of 16 residues. CDR1 SGHDT and CDR2 YYEEEE come from the germline V gene. CDR3 protein: CASSLWNRGGTGELFF. In DNA form, the CDR3 reads TGTGCCAGCAGCTTGTGGAACAGGGGGGGCACCGGGGAGCTGTTTTTT.

The chain has TRBV11-3 and TRBJ2-3; TRBD2 matches 9 bases. The CDR3 sequence is 15 residues long. The germline CDR1 and CDR2 sequences are SGHNT and YENEEA. After removal of 1 base from V and 5 bases from J, the junction contained 4 bases not matched to a gene. CDR3 protein: CASSLVAGAKDTQYF. The CDR3 DNA is TGTGCCAGCAGCTTAGTAGCGGGAGCTAAAGATACGCAGTATTTT.

The V and J genes are TRBV6-5 and TRBJ1-1; possibly TRBD1 for D (6 bases). Germline lookup yields CDR1 MNHEY and CDR2 SVGAGI. V was pared by 0 bases and J by 9 bases, with 17 bases between. The CDR3 consists of 15 residues. CDR3 in DNA: TGTGCCAGCAGTTACTCGCAGGGGTCTGCCCCTCAAGCTTTCTTT. Its translation: CASSYSQGSAPQAFF.

The V call is TRBV6-5, the J call TRBJ1-1, with 7 bases fitting TRBD1. The germline CDR1 and CDR2 sequences are MNHEY and SVGAGI. The CDR3 is 14 residues long. J was trimmed by 4 bases and V by 2 bases; bases with no gene match: 4. The CDR3 region has the DNA TGTGCCAGCAGTTACCAGGGGGGCGGCACTGAAGCTTTCTTT. Protein: CASSYQGGGTEAFF.

The chain joins TRBV29-1 to TRBJ1-2, with no clear D. Germline V lookup: CDR1 SQVTM, CDR2 ANQGSEA. This CDR3 is built from 15 residues. Trimming pared 5 bases from V and 4 bases from J, leaving 20 bases between. The CDR3 DNA is TGCAGCGTTACCTCTGACCCTCACCGGGGCTATGGCTACACCTTC. Amino acids: CSVTSDPHRGYGYTF.